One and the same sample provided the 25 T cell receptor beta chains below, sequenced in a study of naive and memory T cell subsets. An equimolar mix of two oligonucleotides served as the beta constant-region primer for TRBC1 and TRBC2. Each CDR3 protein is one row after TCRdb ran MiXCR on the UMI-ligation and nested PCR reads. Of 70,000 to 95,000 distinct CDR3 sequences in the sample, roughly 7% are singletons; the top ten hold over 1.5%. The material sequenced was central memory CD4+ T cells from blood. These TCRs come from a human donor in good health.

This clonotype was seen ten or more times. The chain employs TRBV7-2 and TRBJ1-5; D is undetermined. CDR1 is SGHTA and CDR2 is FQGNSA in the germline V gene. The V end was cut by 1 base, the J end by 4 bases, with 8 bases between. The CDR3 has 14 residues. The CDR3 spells CASSLEGRNQPQHF. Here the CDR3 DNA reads TGTGCCAGCAGCTTAGAGGGCCGAAATCAGCCCCAGCATTTT.

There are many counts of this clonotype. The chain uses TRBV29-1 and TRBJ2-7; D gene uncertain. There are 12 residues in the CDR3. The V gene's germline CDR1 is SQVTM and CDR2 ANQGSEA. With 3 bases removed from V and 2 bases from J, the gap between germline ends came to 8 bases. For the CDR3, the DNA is TGCAGCGTTGAGGGCAGGACCTACGAGCAGTACTTC. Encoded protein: CSVEGRTYEQYF.

CDR3 amino acids: CASSFRPSREQFF. The CDR3 region has the DNA TGTGCCAGCAGCTTCCGGCCGTCGCGGGAGCAGTTCTTC. The rearrangement joins TRBV6-5 to TRBJ2-1; no clear D gene. Per the germline V gene, CDR1 is MNHEY and CDR2 is SVGAGI. The CDR3 runs to 13 residues. Trimming left V 6 bases short and J 10 bases short, with 16 bases between.

CDR3 coding DNA: TGTGCCAGCTACAAGGGGGGTGGAGAGACCCAGTACTTC. Its protein is CASYKGGGETQYF. The chain recombines TRBV6-1 with TRBJ2-5; either TRBD1 or TRBD2 may fit D (6 bases each). The germline V and J ends were trimmed by 8 bases and 4 bases, with 14 bases remaining between them. This CDR3 has 13 residues. Germline CDR1 MNHNS, CDR2 SASEGT.

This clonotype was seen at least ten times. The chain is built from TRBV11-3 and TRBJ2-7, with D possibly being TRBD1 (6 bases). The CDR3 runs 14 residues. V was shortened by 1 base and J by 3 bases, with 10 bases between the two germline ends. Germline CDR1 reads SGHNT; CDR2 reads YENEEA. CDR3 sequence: CASSLAAQGYEQYF. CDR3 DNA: TGTGCCAGCAGCTTAGCCGCACAGGGCTACGAGCAGTACTTC.

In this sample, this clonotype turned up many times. DNA of the CDR3: TGTGCCAGCAGCTTAGTACGGGGGGATACGCAGTATTTT. It specifies CASSLVRGDTQYF. This chain links TRBV7-3 with TRBJ2-3, with D possibly TRBD2 on 6 matching bases. The CDR3 spans 13 residues. The V and J ends lost 2 bases and 6 bases respectively, with 9 bases between them. CDR1 is SGHTA and CDR2 is FQGTGA in the germline V gene. Supplemented by reference TRBV7-3 and TRBJ2-3, the full variable domain reads GAGVSQTPSNKVTEKGKYVELRCDPISGHTALYWYRQSLGQGPEFLIYFQGTGAADDSGLPNDRFFAVRPEGSVSTLKIQRTERGDSAVYLCASSLVRGDTQYFGPGTRLTVL.

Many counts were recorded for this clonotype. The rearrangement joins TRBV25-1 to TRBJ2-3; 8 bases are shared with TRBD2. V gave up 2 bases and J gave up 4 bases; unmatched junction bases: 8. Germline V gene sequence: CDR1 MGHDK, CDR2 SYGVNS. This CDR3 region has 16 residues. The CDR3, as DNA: TGTGCCAGCAGTGAAAGAGCGGCGGGGGGCCCAGATACGCAGTATTTT. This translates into CASSERAAGGPDTQYF.

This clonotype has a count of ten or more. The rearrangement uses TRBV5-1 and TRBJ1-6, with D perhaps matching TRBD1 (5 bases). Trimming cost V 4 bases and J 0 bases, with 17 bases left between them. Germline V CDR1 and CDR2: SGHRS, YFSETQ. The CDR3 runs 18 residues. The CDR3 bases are TGCGCCAGCAGCACGTCCGGGACGGAGAGCTCCTATAATTCACCCCTCCACTTT. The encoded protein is CASSTSGTESSYNSPLHF.

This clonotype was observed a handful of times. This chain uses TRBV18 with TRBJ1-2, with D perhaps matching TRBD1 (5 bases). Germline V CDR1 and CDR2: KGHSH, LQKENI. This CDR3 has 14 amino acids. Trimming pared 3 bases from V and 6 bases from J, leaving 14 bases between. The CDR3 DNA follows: TGTGCCAGCTCACCTCAGTCCGGGACTGATGGCTACACCTTC. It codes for CASSPQSGTDGYTF.

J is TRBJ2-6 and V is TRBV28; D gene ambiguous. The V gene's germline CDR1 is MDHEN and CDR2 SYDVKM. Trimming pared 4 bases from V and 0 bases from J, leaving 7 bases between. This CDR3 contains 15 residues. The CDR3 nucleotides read TGTGCCAGCAGTTCAGCCACCTCTGGGGCCAACGTCCTGACTTTC. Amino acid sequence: CASSSATSGANVLTF.

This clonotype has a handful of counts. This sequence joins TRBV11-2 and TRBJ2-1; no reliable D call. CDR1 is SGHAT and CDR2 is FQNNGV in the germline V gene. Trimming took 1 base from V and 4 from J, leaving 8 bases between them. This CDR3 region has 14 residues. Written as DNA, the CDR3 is TGTGCCAGCAGCTTAGGACCAGAGTACAATGAGCAGTTCTTC. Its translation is CASSLGPEYNEQFF.

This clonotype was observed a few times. In DNA form, the CDR3 reads TGTGCCAGCAGTGAGGTACGGATCACCCTTACGTCTGGCTACACCTTC. It yields the protein CASSEVRITLTSGYTF. V is TRBV6-1 and J is TRBJ1-2, with D uncertain. The CDR3 totals 16 residues. The V end lost 3 bases, the J end lost 7 bases, and 21 bases lay between the germline ends. CDR1 is MNHNS and CDR2 is SASEGT in the germline V gene.

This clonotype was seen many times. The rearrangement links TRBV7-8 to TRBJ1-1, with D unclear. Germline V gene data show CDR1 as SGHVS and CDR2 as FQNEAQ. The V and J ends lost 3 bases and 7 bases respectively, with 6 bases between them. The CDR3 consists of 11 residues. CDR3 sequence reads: CASSLYNEAFF. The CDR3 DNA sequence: TGTGCCAGCAGCTTGTACAATGAAGCTTTCTTT.

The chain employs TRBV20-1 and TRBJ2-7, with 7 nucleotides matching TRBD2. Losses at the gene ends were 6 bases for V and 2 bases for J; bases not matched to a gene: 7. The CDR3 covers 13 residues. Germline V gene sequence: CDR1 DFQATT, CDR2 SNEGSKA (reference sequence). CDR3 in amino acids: CSAGGSTPYEQYF. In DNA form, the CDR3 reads TGCAGTGCCGGCGGGAGTACTCCCTACGAGCAGTACTTC.

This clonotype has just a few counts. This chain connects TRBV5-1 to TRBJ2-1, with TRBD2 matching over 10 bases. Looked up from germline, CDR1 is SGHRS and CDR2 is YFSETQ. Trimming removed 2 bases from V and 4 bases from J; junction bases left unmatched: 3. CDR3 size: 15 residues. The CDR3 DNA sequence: TGCGCCAGCAGCTTCGGGACTAGCGAGTACAATGAGCAGTTCTTC. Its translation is CASSFGTSEYNEQFF.

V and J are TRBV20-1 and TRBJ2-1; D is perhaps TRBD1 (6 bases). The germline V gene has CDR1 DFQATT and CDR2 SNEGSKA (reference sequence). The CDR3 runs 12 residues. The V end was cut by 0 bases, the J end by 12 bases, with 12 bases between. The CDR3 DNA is TGCAGTGCTAGAGAGGGGGCACGAGGGCAGTTCTTC. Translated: CSAREGARGQFF.

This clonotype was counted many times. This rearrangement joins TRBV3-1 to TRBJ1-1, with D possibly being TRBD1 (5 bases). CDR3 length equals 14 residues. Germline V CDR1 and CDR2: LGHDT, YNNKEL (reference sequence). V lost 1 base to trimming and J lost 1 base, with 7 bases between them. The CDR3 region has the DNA TGTGCCAGCAGCCAAGGTGGGGCGAACACTGAAGCTTTCTTT. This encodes CASSQGGANTEAFF.

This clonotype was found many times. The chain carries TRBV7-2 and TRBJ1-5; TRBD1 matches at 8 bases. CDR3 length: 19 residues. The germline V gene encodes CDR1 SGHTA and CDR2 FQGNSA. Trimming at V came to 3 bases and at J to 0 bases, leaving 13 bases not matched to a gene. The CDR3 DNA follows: TGTGCCAGCAGCTTCCCGGACAGGGAAGCCTCCTATAGCAATCAGCCCCAGCATTTT. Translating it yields CASSFPDREASYSNQPQHF.

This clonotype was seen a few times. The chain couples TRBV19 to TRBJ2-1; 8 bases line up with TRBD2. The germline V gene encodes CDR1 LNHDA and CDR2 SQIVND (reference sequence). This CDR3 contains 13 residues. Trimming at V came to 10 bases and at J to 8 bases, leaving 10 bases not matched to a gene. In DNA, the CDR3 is TGTGCCACCAAGAGCGGGGGTAGGCATGAGCAGTTCTTC. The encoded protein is CATKSGGRHEQFF.

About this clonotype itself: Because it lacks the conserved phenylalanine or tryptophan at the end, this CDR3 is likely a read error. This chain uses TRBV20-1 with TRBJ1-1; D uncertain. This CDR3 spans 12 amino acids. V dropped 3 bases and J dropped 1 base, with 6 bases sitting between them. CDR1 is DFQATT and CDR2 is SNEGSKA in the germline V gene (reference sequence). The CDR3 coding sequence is TGCAGTGCTAGTTCCGGGAACACTGAAGCTTTCCTT. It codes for CSASSGNTEAFL.

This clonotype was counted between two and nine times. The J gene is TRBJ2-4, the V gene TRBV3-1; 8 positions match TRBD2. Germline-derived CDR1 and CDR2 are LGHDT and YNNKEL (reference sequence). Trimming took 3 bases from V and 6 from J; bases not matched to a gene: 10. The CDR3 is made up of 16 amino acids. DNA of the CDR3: TGTGCCAGCAGCCAGCCCGGGACTAGTTACAGAAACATTCAGTACTTC. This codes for CASSQPGTSYRNIQYF.

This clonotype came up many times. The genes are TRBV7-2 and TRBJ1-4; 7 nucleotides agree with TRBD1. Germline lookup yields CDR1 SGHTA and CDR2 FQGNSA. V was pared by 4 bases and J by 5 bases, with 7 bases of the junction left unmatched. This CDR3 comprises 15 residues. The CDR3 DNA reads TGTGCCAGCAGCTCCAACAGGGGCCGAAATGAAAAACTGTTTTTT. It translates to CASSSNRGRNEKLFF.

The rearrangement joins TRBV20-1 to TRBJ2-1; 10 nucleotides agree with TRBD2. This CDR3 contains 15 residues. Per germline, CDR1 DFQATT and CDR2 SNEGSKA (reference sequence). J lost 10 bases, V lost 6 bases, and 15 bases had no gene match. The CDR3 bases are TGCAGTGCCTCTAAGACTAGCGGGTTACAGCAGGAGCAGTTCTTC. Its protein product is CSASKTSGLQQEQFF.

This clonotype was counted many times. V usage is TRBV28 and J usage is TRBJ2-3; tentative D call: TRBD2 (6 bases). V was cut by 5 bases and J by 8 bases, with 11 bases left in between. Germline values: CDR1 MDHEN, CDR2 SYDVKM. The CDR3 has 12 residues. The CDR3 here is CASSRQAGTQYF. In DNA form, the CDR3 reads TGTGCCAGCAGTAGACAAGCGGGTACGCAGTATTTT.

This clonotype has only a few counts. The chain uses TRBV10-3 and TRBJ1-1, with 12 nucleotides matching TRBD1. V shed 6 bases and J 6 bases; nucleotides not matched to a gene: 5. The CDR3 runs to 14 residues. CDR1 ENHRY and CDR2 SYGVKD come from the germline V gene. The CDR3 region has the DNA TGTGCCATCAGCACGGGACAGGGGGCGGCTGAAGCTTTCTTT. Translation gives CAISTGQGAAEAFF.